A selection of T cell receptor beta chains follows, all from one sample in a study of control samples from healthy donors and cancer patients. Here immunoSEQ multiplex PCR was the method, and the copy in TCRdb shows in-frame clones only, minus some. The table shows tens of thousands of clones, with about 88% occurring only once. Sequencing was carried out using blood. These receptors were obtained from a woman aged 45 to 65 in good health. Both conserved end residues are part of each CDR3. The order of the fields is V gene, CDR3 length, J gene, CDR3 protein.

>TRBV28|19|TRBJ2-4
CASSFIVGHLNLAKNIQYF
>TRBV28|15|TRBJ1-2
CASRSTGYPNYGYTF
>TRBV5-4|13|TRBJ2-7
CASTGQGAYEQYF
>TRBV4-2|14|TRBJ2-3
CASSHDRGTDTQYF
>TRBV9|16|TRBJ2-7
CASSVGPYSGSYEQYF
>TRBV6-4|14|TRBJ2-2
CASSEQGSTGELFF
>TRBV18|13|TRBJ1-1
CASSAEGDTEAFF
>TRBV5-5|17|TRBJ2-1
CASSLLAGLADDNEQFF
>TRBV24-1|17|TRBJ2-2
CATSDLSGLDNTGELFF
>TRBV5-1|14|TRBJ2-7
CASSATGAAHEQYF
>TRBV28|14|TRBJ2-2
CASSLSQITGELFF
>TRBV28|17|TRBJ2-4
CASSFRPIPVAKNIQYF
>TRBV2|13|TRBJ2-3
CASTREGGLTQYF
>TRBV28|16|TRBJ1-5
CASSPSRTASNQPQHF
>TRBV5-4|13|TRBJ2-5
CASSLEGAGTQYF
>TRBV28|14|TRBJ1-5
CASSFGRAGQPQHF
>TRBV13|16|TRBJ1-3
CASSFVRGSYGNTIYF
>TRBV5-6|14|TRBJ2-7
CASTRRGVNYEQYF
>TRBV11-3|13|TRBJ2-7
CASSSTLDYEQYF
>TRBV5-5|13|TRBJ2-3
CASSALGADTQYF
>TRBV2|15|TRBJ1-2
CASRDGTLTNYGYTF
>TRBV5-1|15|TRBJ1-1
CASSLAPRVDTEAFF
>TRBV7-3|15|TRBJ2-2
CASSSSGSFTGELFF
>TRBV19|15|TRBJ2-2
CASRFGTGNTGELFF
>TRBV27|11|TRBJ1-1
CASWAGTQAFF
>TRBV6-1|15|TRBJ2-7
CASSEDRTGSYEQYF
>TRBV19|17|TRBJ2-6
CASSMGSQSPRANVLTF
>TRBV28|13|TRBJ1-5
CASTGASNQPQHF
>TRBV7-9|15|TRBJ2-3
CASSIDRFPTDTQYF
>TRBV3-1/TRBV3-2|14|TRBJ2-7
CASSPRGTSYEQYF
>TRBV12-3/TRBV12-4|12|TRBJ1-4
CASSRYNEKLFF
>TRBV28|15|TRBJ2-3
CASSTGFWSTDTQYF
>TRBV28|13|TRBJ1-5
CASSWNSNQPQHF
>TRBV7-9|16|TRBJ2-1
CASSLLAGVSYNEQFF
>TRBV30|13|TRBJ2-7
CALTGGQTYEQYF
>TRBV9|15|TRBJ1-6
CASSPGTAYNSPLHF
>TRBV7-9|15|TRBJ1-2
CASSLRQEKNYGYTF
>TRBV21-1|20|TRBJ2-1
CASSNEGLAAIQSSYNEQFF
>TRBV19|11|TRBJ1-1
CASSSLNNAFF
>TRBV27|13|TRBJ1-4
CASRRGGREKLFF
>TRBV6-5|14|TRBJ1-3
CASRRDDSGNTIYF
>TRBV19|13|TRBJ1-2
CASSMEGYYGYTF
>TRBV15|15|TRBJ1-5
CATSRDRVWGQPQHF
>TRBV11-2|15|TRBJ2-7
CASSLVGRGSGEQYF
>TRBV27|17|TRBJ2-1
CASSLYLPSVEYNEQFF
>TRBV9|18|TRBJ2-3
CASSVDQSAVVVPDTQYF
>TRBV18|14|TRBJ1-1
CASSPRQENTEAFF
>TRBV6-1|14|TRBJ2-7
CASSEREAPYEQYF
>TRBV4-2|14|TRBJ1-2
CASSQDQGSYGYTF
>TRBV6-5|15|TRBJ2-3
CASGLGGRRTDTQYF
>TRBV2|14|TRBJ2-1
CASSELAGGREQFF
>TRBV30|13|TRBJ1-2
CAWDPRPTYGYTF
>TRBV27|13|TRBJ1-2
CASSDRPNYGYTF
>TRBV6-2/TRBV6-3|12|TRBJ2-2
CASSPNTGELFF
>TRBV14|17|TRBJ2-2
CASSQELVGLGTGELFF
>TRBV7-2|14|TRBJ2-5
CASSLSRSQETQYF
>TRBV5-1|15|TRBJ2-7
CASSPRRDGSYEQYF
>TRBV6-6|15|TRBJ1-1
CASSYSGQGAAEAFF